The clone carrying this TCR beta chain has ten or more counts. Its target is unknown. This entry belongs to a study of neurological immune-mediated disorders. The unsorted libraries had their origin in 2 million PBMCs stored at -80 C. Study-wide findings and caveats: CDR3 amino acid sequences of expanded clones were not shared across subjects, a result suggesting private repertoires in all groups.

This CDR3 comprises 14 residues. Deletions cut 0 bases from V and 4 bases from J, with 10 bases between. Germline CDR1 SGHRS, CDR2 YFSETQ. The authors produced cDNA by 5'RACE using 10-nucleotide random UMIs. TCRdb called the 5' RACE reads again in MiXCR, with one record for every CDR3 protein. The profile covers tens of thousands of distinct CDR3 sequences, with around a tenth appearing a single time and about 1.8% taken by the ten largest. The rearrangement joins TRBV5-1 to TRBJ2-5, with D perhaps given as TRBD1 or TRBD2 (5 bases each). The sample consisted of PBMCs. The TCR originated in a middle-aged man in good health. Written as DNA, the CDR3 is TGCGCCAGCAGCTTGGGGGACGGGTCAGAGACCCAGTACTTC. Protein product: CASSLGDGSETQYF.